Given below is one TCR beta chain in context. The data stem from a study of cytomegalovirus exposure and HLA in healthy donors. The wider study: Among the approximately 410 genotyped donors, 65% to 85% were placed in the Caucasian-associated ancestry cluster.

PCR amplification relied on 60 Vbeta primers (plus 13 Jbeta primers). The table came from immunoSEQ multiplex PCR; TCRdb's copy has only in-frame clones and leaves some out. The sample consists of approximately 100,000 clones, approximately 85% of them appearing once. The CDR3 is 18 amino acids. Germline CDR1 is ENHRY and CDR2 is SYGVKD. J gave up 0 bases and V 4 bases, and 6 bases lay outside the gene matches. Sequences were obtained from PBMCs. This TCR derives from a young man in good health and CMV-seronegative. V gene TRBV10-3 combines with J gene TRBJ2-2; 12 bases map to TRBD1. CDR3 coding DNA: TGTGCCATCAGTGGGGGACAGGGGGCTTCAGCGAACACCGGGGAGCTGTTTTTT. This translates into CAISGGQGASANTGELFF.